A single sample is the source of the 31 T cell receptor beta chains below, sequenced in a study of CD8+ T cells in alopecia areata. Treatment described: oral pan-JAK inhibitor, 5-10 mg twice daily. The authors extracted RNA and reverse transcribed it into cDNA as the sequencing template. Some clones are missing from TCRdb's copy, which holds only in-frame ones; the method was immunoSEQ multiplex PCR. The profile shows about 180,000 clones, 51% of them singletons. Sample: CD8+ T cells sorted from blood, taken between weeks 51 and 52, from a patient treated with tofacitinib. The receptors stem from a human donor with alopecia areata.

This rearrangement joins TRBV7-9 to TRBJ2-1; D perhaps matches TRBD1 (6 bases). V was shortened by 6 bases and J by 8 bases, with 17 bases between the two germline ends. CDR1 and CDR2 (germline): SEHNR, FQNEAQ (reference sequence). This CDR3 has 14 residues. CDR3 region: CASSDTGPSYEQFF. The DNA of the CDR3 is TGTGCCAGCAGTGACACAGGGCCTAGTTATGAGCAGTTCTTC.

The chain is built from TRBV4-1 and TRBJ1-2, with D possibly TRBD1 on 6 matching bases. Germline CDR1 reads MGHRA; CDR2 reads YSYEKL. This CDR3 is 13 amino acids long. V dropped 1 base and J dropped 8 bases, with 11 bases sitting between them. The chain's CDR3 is CASSQVGQKGYTF. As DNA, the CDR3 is TGCGCCAGCAGCCAAGTGGGACAAAAGGGCTACACCTTC.

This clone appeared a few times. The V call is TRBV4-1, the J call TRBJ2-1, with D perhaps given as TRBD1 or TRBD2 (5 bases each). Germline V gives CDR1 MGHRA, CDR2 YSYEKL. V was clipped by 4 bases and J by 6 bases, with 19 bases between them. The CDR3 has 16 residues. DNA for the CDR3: TGCGCCAGCAGCCCCCGGGACGCCTCCGGGCGCAATGAGCAGTTCTTC. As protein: CASSPRDASGRNEQFF.

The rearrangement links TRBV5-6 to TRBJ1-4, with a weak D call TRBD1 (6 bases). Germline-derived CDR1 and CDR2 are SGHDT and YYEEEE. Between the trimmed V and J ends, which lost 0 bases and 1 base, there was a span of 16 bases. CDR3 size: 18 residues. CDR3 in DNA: TGTGCCAGCAGCTTGGCACAGGGAGGGTTCGGAACTAATGAAAAACTGTTTTTT. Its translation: CASSLAQGGFGTNEKLFF. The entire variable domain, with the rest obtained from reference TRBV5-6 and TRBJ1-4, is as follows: DAGVTQSPTHLIKTRGQQVTLRCSPKSGHDTVSWYQQALGQGPQFIFQYYEEEERQRGNFPDRFSGHQFPNYSSELNVNALLLGDSALYLCASSLAQGGFGTNEKLFFGSGTQLSVL.

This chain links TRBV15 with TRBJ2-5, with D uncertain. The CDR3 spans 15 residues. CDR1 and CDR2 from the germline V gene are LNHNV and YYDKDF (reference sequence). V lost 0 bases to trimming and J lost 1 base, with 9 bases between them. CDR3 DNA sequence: TGTGCCACCAGCAGAGATTTCAGGTCCCAAGAGACCCAGTACTTC. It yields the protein CATSRDFRSQETQYF.

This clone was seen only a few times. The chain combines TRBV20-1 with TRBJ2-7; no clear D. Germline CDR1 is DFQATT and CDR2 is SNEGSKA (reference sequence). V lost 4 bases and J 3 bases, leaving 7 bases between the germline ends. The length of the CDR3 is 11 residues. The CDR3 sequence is CSANWGYEQYF. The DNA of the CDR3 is TGCAGTGCTAACTGGGGCTACGAGCAGTACTTC.

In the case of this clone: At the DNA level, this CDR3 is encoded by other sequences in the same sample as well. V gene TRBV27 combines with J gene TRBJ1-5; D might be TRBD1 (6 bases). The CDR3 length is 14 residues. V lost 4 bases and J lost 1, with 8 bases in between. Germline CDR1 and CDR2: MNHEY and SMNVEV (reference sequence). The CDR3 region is CASSSTGSNQPQHF. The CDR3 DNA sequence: TGTGCCAGCAGTTCCACAGGGAGCAATCAGCCCCAGCATTTT.

The CDR3 nucleotides are TGTGCCAGCACCTCCAAGGGGCAAGAGACCCAGTACTTC. Residues: CASTSKGQETQYF. The rearrangement links TRBV27 to TRBJ2-5; a weak D match, TRBD1 (5 bases). Germline CDR1 reads MNHEY; CDR2 reads SMNVEV (reference sequence). The CDR3 length is 13 residues. Deletions cut 7 bases from V and 2 bases from J, with 11 bases between.

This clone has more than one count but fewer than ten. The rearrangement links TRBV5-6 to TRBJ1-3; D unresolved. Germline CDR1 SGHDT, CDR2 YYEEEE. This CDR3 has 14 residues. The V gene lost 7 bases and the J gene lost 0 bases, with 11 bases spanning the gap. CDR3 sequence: CASSQEFSGNTIYF. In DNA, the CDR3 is TGTGCCAGCTCCCAGGAATTCTCTGGAAACACCATATATTTT.

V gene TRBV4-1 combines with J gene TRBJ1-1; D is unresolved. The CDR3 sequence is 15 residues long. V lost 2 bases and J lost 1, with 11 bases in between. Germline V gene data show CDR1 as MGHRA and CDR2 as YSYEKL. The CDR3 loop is CASSQHNDGNTEAFF. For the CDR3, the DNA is TGCGCCAGCAGCCAACACAACGACGGGAACACTGAAGCTTTCTTT.

The CDR3 nucleotides read TGTGCCTGGAAATGGGGTAGGACCGGGGAGCTGTTTTTT. Its translation is CAWKWGRTGELFF. V gene TRBV30 combines with J gene TRBJ2-2; D uncertain. This CDR3 contains 13 residues. Deletions cut 4 bases from V and 5 bases from J, with 11 bases between. Germline-derived CDR1 and CDR2 are GTSNPN and SVGIG (reference sequence).

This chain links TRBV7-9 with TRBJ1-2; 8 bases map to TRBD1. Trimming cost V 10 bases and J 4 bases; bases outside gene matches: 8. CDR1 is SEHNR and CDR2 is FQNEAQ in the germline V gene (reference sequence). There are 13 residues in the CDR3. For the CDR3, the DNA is TGTGCCACGGAAGCAGGGGGCGGCTATGGCTACACCTTC. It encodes CATEAGGGYGYTF.

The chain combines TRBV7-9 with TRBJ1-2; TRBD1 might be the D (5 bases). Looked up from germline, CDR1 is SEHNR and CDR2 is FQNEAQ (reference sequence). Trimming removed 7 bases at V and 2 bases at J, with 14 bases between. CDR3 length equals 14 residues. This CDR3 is CASTRGEGNYGYTF. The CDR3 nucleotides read TGTGCCAGCACCCGGGGGGAAGGGAACTATGGCTACACCTTC. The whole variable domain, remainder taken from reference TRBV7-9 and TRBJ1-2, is DTGVSQNPRHKITKRGQNVTFRCDPISEHNRLYWYRQTLGQGPEFLTYFQNEAQLEKSRLLSDRFSAERPKGSFSTLEIQRTEQGDSAMYLCASTRGEGNYGYTFGSGTRLTVV.

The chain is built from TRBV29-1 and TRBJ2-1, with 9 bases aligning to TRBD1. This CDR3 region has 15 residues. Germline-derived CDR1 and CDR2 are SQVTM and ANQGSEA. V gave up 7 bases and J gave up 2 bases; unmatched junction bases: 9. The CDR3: CSASDRGGAYNEQFF. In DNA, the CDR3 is TGCAGCGCTTCCGACAGGGGGGGGGCCTACAATGAGCAGTTCTTC.

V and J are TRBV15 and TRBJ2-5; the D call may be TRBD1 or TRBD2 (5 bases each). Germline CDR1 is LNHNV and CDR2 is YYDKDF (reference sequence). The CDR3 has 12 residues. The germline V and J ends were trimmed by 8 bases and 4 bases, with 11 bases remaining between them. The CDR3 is CATCEGRETQYF. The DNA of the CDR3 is TGTGCCACCTGTGAGGGGAGAGAGACCCAGTACTTC.

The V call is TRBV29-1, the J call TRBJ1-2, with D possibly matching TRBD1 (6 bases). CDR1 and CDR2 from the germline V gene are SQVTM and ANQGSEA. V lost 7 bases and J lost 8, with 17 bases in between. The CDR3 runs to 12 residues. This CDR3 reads CSAGADLYGYTF. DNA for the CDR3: TGCAGCGCGGGGGCAGACCTCTACGGCTACACCTTC.

This chain's CDR3 is CASGRNNSPDNEQFF. The CDR3 DNA follows: TGTGCCAGCGGTCGGAATAACAGTCCCGACAATGAGCAGTTCTTC. The chain links TRBV6-1 to TRBJ2-1; D is undetermined. Trimming stripped 8 bases from V and 5 bases from J, with 19 bases between. The germline gives CDR1 MNHNS, CDR2 SASEGT. This CDR3 contains 15 residues.

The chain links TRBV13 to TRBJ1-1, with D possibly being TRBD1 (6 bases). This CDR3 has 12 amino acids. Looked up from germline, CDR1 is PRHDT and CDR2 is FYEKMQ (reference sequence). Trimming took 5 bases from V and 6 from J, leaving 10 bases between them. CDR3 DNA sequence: TGTGCCAGCAGCCCGACAGGTGCTGAAGCTTTCTTT. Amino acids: CASSPTGAEAFF. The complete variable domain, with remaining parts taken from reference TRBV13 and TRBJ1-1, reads AAGVIQSPRHLIKEKRETATLKCYPIPRHDTVYWYQQGPGQDPQFLISFYEKMQSDKGSIPDRFSAQQFSDYHSELNMSSLELGDSALYFCASSPTGAEAFFGQGTRLTVV.

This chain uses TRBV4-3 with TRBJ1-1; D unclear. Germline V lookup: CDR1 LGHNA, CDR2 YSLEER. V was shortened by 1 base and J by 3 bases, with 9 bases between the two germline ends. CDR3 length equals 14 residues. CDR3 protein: CASSQVFRYTEAFF. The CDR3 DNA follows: TGCGCCAGCAGCCAAGTCTTTAGGTACACTGAAGCTTTCTTT.

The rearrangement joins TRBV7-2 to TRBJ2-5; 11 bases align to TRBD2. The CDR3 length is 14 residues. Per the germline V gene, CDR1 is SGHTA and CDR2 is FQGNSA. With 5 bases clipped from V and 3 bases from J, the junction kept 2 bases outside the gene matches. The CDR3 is CASSGTSGKETQYF. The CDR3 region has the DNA TGTGCCAGCAGCGGGACTAGCGGAAAAGAGACCCAGTACTTC.

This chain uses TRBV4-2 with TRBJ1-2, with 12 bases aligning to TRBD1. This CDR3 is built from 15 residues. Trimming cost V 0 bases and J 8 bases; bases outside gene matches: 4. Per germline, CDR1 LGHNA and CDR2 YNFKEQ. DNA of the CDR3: TGTGCCAGCAGCCAAGAAGGGACAGGGGGCTTAGGCTACACCTTC. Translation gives CASSQEGTGGLGYTF.

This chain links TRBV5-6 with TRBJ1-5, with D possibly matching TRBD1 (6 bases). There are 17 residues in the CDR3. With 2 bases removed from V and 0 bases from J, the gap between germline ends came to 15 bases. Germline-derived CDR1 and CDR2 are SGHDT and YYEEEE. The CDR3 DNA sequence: TGTGCCAGCAGCTTACTGGCAGGGGAACATAGCAATCAGCCCCAGCATTTT. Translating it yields CASSLLAGEHSNQPQHF.

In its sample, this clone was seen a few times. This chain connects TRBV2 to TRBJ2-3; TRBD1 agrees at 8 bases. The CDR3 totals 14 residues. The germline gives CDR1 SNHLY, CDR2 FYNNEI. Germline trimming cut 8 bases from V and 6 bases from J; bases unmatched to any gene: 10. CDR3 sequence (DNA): TGTGCCAGCGGAGGACAGGGCACATTCGATACGCAGTATTTT. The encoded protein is CASGGQGTFDTQYF. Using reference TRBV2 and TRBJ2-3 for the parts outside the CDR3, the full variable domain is EPEVTQTPSHQVTQMGQEVILRCVPISNHLYFYWYRQILGQKVEFLVSFYNNEISEKSEIFDDQFSVERPDGSNFTLKIRSTKLEDSAMYFCASGGQGTFDTQYFGPGTRLTVL.

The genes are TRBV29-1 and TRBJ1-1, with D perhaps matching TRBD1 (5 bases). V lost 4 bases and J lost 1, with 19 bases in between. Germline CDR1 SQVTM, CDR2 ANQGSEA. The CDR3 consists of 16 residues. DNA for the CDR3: TGCAGCGTTGGCCCTCCCCCAGGGAGGGCGAACACTGAAGCTTTCTTT. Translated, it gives CSVGPPPGRANTEAFF.

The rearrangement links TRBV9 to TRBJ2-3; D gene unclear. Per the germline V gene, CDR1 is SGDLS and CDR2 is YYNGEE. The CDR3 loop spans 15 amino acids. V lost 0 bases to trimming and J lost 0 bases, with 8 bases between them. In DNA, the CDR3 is TGTGCCAGCAGCGTAGAATCTGCTAGCACAGATACGCAGTATTTT. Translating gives CASSVESASTDTQYF.

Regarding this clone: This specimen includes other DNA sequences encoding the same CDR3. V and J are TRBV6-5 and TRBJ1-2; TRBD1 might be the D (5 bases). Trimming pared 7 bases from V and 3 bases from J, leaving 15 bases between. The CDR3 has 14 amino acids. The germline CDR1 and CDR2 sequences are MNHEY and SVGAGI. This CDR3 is CASTPGGEDYGYTF. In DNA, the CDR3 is TGTGCCAGCACCCCCGGGGGAGAGGACTATGGCTACACCTTC.

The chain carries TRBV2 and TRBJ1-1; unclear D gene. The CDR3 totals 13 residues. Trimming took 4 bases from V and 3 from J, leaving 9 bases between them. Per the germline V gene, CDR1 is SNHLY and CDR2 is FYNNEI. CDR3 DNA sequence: TGTGCCAGCAGTGCCGGGAGCTACACTGAAGCTTTCTTT. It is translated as CASSAGSYTEAFF.

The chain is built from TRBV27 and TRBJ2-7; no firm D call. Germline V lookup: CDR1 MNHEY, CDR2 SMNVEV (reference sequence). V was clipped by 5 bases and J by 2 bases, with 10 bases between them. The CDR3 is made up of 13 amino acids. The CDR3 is CASSPTPPYEQYF. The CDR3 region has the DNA TGTGCCAGCAGTCCAACGCCTCCCTACGAGCAGTACTTC.

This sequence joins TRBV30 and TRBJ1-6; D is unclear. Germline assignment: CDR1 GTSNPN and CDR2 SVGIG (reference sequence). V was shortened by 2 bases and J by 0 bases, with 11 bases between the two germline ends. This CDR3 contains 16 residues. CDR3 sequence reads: CAWSTPFRSYNSPLHF. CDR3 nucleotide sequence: TGTGCCTGGAGTACACCATTCCGCTCCTATAATTCACCCCTCCACTTT.

The CDR3 DNA is TGTGCCAGCAGTTCACCCGACAGGCCAGATACGCAGTATTTT. Translating gives CASSSPDRPDTQYF. The rearrangement uses TRBV7-9 and TRBJ2-3; D perhaps matches TRBD1 (6 bases). Germline CDR1 reads SEHNR; CDR2 reads FQNEAQ (reference sequence). The ends were cut back, 6 bases at V and 4 bases at J, with 14 bases in the middle. The CDR3 contains 14 residues.

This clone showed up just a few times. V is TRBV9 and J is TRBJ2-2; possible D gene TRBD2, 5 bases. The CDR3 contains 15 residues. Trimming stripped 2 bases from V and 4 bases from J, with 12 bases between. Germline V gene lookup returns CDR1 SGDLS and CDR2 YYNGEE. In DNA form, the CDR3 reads TGTGCCAGCAGCGTTAGGAGGTCACGCACCGGGGAGCTGTTTTTT. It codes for CASSVRRSRTGELFF.